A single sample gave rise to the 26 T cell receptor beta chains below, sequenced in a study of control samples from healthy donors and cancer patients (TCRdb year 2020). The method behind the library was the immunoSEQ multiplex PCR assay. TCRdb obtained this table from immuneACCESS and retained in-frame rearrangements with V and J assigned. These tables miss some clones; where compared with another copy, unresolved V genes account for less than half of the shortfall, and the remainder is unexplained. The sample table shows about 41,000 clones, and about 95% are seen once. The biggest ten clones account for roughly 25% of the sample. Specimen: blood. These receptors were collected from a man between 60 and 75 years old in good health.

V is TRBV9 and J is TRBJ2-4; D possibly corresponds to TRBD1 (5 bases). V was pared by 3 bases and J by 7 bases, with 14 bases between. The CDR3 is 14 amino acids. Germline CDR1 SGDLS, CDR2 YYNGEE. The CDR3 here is CASSARALNNIQYF. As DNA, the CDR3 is TGTGCCAGCAGCGCCAGGGCATTAAACAACATTCAGTACTTC.

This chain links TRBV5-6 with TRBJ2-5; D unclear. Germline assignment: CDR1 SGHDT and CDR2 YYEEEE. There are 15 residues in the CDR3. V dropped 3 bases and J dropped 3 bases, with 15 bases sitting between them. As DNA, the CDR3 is TGTGCCAGCAGCTCTCCCTATCGCGCCGAAGAGACCCAGTACTTC. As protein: CASSSPYRAEETQYF.

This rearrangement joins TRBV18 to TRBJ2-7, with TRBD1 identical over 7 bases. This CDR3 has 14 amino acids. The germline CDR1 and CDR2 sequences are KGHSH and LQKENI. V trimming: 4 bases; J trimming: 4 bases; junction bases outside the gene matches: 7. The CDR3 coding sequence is TGTGCCAGCTCACTCCGGGACAGAGAGTACGAGCAGTACTTC. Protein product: CASSLRDREYEQYF.

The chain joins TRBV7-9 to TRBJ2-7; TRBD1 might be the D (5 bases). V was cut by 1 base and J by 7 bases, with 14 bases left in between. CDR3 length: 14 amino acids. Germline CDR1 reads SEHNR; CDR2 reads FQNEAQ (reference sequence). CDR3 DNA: TGTGCCAGCAGCTTAGGGACAAGTGTACCGGAGCAGTACTTC. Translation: CASSLGTSVPEQYF.

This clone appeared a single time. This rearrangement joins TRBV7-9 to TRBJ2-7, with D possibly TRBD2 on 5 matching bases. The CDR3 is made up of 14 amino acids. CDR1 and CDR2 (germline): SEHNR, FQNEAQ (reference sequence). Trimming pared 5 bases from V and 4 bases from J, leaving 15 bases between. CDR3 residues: CASSQRNREYEQYF. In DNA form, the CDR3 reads TGTGCCAGCAGCCAGCGGAACAGAGAATACGAGCAGTACTTC.

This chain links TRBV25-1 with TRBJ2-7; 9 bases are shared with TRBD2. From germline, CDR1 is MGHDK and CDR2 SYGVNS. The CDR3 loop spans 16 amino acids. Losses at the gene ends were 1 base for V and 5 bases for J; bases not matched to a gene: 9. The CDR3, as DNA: TGTGCCAGCAGTGAATTGGATGGTAGCGGGAGAGACGAGCAGTACTTC. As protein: CASSELDGSGRDEQYF.

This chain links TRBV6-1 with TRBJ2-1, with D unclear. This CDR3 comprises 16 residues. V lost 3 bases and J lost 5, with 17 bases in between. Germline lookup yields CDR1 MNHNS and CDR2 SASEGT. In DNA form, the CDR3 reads TGTGCCAGCAGTGAGCAGCCCCCATTGGGCAACAATGAGCAGTTCTTC. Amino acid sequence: CASSEQPPLGNNEQFF.

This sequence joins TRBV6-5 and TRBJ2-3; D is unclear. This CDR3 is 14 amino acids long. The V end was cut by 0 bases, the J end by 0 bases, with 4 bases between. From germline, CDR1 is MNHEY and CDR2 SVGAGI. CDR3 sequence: CASSYSASTDTQYF. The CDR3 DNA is TGTGCCAGCAGTTACTCGGCGAGCACAGATACGCAGTATTTT.

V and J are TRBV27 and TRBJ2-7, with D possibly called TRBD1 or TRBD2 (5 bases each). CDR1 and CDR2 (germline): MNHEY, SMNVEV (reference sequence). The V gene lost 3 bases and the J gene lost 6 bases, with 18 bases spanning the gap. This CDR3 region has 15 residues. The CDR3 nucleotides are TGTGCCAGCAGTTTCGTAGGGGTGGGGAGCATCGAGCAGTACTTC. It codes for CASSFVGVGSIEQYF.

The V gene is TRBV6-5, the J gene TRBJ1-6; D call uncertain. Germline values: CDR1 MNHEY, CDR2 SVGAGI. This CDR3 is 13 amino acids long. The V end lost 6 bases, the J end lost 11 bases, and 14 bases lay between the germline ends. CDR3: CASRMTWGAPLHF. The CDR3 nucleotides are TGTGCCAGCAGAATGACTTGGGGAGCACCCCTCCACTTT.

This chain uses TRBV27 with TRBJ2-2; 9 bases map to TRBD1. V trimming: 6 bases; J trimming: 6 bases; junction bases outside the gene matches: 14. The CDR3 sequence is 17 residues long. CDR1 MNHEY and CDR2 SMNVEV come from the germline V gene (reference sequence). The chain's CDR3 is CASSIRALGQGAGELFF. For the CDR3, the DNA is TGTGCCAGCAGCATTAGGGCCCTGGGACAGGGTGCCGGGGAGCTGTTTTTT.

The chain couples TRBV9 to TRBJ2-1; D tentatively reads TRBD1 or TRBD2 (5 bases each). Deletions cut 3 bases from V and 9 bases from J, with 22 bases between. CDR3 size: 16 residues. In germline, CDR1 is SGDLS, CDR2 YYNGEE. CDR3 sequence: CASSASSATGGAEQFF. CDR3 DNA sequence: TGTGCCAGCAGCGCCAGCTCGGCCACAGGAGGCGCTGAGCAGTTCTTC.

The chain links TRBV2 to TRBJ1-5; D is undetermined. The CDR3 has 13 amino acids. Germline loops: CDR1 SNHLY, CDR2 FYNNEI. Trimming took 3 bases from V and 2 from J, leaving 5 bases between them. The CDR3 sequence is CASSDNRNQPQHF. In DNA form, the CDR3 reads TGTGCCAGCAGTGACAACCGCAATCAGCCCCAGCATTTT. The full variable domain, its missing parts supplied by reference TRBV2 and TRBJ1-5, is EPEVTQTPSHQVTQMGQEVILRCVPISNHLYFYWYRQILGQKVEFLVSFYNNEISEKSEIFDDQFSVERPDGSNFTLKIRSTKLEDSAMYFCASSDNRNQPQHFGDGTRLSIL.

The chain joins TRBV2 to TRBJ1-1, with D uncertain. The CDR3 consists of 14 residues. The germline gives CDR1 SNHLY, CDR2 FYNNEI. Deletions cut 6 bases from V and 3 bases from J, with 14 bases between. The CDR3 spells CASSARGGYTEAFF. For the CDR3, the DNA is TGTGCCAGCAGCGCCCGAGGTGGCTACACTGAAGCTTTCTTT.

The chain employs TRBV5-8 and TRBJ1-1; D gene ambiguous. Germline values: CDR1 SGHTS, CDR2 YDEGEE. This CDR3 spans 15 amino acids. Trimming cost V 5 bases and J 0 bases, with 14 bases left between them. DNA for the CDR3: TGTGCCAGCAGTGCGGTCCGGGAGATGAACACTGAAGCTTTCTTT. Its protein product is CASSAVREMNTEAFF.

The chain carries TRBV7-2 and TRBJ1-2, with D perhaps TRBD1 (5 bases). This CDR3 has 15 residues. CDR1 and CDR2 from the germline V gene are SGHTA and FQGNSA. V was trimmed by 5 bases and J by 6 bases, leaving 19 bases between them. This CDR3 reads CASSPPGGPPNGYTF. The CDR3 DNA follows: TGTGCCAGCAGCCCCCCGGGGGGACCCCCTAATGGCTACACCTTC.

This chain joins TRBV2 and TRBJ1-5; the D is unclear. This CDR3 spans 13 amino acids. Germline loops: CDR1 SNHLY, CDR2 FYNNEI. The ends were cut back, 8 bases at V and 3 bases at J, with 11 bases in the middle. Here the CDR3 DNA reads TGTGCCAGCGGAGACACACTCAATCAGCCCCAGCATTTT. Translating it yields CASGDTLNQPQHF.

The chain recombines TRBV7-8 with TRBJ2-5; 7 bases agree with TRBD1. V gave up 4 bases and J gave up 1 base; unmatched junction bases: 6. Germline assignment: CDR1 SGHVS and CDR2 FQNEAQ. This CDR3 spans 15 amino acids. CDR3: CASSSQGEGQETQYF. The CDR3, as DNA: TGTGCCAGCAGCTCCCAGGGGGAAGGCCAAGAGACCCAGTACTTC.

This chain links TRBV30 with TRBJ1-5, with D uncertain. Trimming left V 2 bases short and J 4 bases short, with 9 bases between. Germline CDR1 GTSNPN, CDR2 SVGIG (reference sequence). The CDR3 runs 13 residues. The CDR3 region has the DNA TGTGCCTGGAGTCAAGGGTTTAATCAGCCCCAGCATTTT. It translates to CAWSQGFNQPQHF.

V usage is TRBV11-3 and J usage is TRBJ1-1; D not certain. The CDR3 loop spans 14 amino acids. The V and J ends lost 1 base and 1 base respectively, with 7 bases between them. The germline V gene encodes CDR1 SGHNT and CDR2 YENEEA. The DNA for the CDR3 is TGTGCCAGCAGCTTAGTATCCTCGAACACTGAAGCTTTCTTT. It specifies CASSLVSSNTEAFF.

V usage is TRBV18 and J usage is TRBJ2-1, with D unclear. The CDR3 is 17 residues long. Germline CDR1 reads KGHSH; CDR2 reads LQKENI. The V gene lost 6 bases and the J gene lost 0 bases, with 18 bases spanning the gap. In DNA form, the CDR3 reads TGTGCCAGCTCTACCAGTCGGGCGGAGAGCTCCTACAATGAGCAGTTCTTC. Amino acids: CASSTSRAESSYNEQFF.

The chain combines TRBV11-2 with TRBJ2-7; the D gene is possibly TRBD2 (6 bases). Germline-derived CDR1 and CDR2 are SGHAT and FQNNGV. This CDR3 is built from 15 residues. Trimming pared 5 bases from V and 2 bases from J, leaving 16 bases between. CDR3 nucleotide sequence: TGTGCCAGCAGCCCACTAGCTGGAGGAGCCTACGAGCAGTACTTC. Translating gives CASSPLAGGAYEQYF.

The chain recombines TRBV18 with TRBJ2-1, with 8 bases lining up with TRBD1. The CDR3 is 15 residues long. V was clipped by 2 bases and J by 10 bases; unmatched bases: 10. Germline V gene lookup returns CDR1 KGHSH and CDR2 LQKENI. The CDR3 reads CASSPSSGQGGEQFF. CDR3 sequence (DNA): TGTGCCAGCTCACCATCGTCCGGACAGGGTGGAGAGCAGTTCTTC. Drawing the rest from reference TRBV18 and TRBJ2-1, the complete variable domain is NAGVMQNPRHLVRRRGQEARLRCSPMKGHSHVYWYRQLPEEGLKFMVYLQKENIIDESGMPKERFSAEFPKEGPSILRIQQVVRGDSAAYFCASSPSSGQGGEQFFGPGTRLTVL.

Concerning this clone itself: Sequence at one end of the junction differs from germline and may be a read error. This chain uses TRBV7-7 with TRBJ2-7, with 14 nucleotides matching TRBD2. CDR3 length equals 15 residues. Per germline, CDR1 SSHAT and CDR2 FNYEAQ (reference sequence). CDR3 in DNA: TGTGCTAGCAGCCCCGGGACTAGCGGGAGTTACGAGCAGTACTTC. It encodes CASSPGTSGSYEQYF.

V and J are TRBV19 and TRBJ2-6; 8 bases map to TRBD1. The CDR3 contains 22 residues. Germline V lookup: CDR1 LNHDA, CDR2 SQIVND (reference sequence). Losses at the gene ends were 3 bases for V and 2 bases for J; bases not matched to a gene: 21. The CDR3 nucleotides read TGTGCCAGTAGTATCGAACTAAAAGACAGGGGAAAGGTAGGAGCTGGGGCCAACGTCCTGACTTTC. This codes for CASSIELKDRGKVGAGANVLTF.

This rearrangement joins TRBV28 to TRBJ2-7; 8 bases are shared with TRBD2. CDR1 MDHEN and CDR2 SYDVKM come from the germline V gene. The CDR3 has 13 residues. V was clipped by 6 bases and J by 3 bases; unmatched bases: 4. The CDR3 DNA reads TGTGCCAGCAGCAGCGGGAGTATCTACGAGCAGTACTTC. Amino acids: CASSSGSIYEQYF.